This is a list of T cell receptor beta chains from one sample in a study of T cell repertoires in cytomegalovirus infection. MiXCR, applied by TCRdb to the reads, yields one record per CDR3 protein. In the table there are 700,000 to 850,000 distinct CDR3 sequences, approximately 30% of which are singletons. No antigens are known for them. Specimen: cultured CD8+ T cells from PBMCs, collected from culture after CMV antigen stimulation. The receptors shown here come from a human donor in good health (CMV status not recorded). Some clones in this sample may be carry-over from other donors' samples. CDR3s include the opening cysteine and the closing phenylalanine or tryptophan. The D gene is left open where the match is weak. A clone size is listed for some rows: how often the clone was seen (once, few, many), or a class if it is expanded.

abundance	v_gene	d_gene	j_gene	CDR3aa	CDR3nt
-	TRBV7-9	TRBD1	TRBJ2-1	CASSVGQGLENEQFF	TGTGCCAGCAGCGTGGGACAGGGGTTAGAAAATGAGCAGTTCTTC
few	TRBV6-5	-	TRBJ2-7	CASSPGISYEQYF	TGTGCCAGCAGTCCAGGGATCTCCTACGAGCAGTACTTC
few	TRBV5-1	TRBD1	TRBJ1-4	CASSQGQGAEKLFF	TGCGCCAGCAGCCAGGGACAGGGGGCTGAAAAACTGTTTTTT
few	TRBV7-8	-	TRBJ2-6	CASSPAGGANVLTF	TGTGCCAGCAGCCCAGCCGGTGGGGCCAACGTCCTGACTTTC
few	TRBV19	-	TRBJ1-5	CASSSKAGQINQPQHF	TGTGCCAGTAGTTCCAAAGCCGGACAGATCAATCAGCCCCAGCATTTT
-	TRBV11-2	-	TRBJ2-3	CASSLGRSGPSTDTQYF	TGTGCCAGCAGCTTAGGCCGATCCGGGCCCAGCACAGATACGCAGTATTTT
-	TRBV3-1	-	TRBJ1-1	CASSQTLGYTEAFF	TGTGCCAGCAGCCAAACCCTCGGGTACACTGAAGCTTTCTTT
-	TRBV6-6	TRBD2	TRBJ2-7	CASILTSGGTYEQYF	TGTGCCAGCATCCTGACTAGCGGGGGAACTTACGAGCAGTACTTC
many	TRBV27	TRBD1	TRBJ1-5	CASSGGNQPQHF	TGTGCCAGCTCAGGGGGAAATCAGCCCCAGCATTTT
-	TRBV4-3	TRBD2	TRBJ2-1	CASSQGFGLAGYEQFF	TGCGCCAGCAGCCAAGGCTTTGGACTAGCGGGGTATGAGCAGTTCTTC
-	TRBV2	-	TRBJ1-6	CAIPTGGTYNSPLHF	TGTGCCATCCCGACAGGCGGGACCTATAATTCACCCCTCCACTTT
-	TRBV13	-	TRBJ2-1	CASSPTPTSYNEQFF	TGTGCCAGCAGCCCCACCCCAACTTCCTACAATGAGCAGTTCTTC
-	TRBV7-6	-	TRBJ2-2	CANSLTNTGELFF	TGTGCCAACAGTCTAACTAACACCGGGGAGCTGTTTTTT
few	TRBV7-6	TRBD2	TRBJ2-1	CASSPFGASGDNEQFF	TGTGCCAGCAGCCCCTTCGGGGCTAGCGGGGACAATGAGCAGTTCTTC
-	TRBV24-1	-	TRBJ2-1	CATSDFANNEQFF	TGTGCCACCAGTGATTTCGCAAACAATGAGCAGTTCTTC
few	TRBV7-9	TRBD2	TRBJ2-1	CASSYRAGGYNEQFF	TGTGCCAGCAGCTACCGGGCGGGGGGCTACAATGAGCAGTTCTTC
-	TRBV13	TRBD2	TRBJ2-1	CASSLGDVAGADNEQFF	TGTGCCAGCAGCTTAGGGGACGTAGCGGGGGCGGACAATGAGCAGTTCTTC
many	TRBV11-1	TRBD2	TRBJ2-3	CASSQSGGGLDTQYF	TGTGCCAGCAGCCAGAGCGGGGGTGGACTAGATACGCAGTATTTT
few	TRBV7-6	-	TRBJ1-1	CASSIQPNTEAFF	TGTGCTAGCAGCATCCAGCCCAACACTGAAGCTTTCTTT
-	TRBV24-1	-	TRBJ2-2	CATSDHNTNTGELFF	TGTGCCACCAGTGACCATAATACGAACACCGGGGAGCTGTTTTTT
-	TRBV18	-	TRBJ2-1	CASSHGLSRTDEQFF	TGTGCCAGCTCACACGGACTATCAAGAACGGATGAGCAGTTCTTC
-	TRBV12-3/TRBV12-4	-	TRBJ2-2	CASSLPVSRGSELFF	TGTGCCAGCAGTCTTCCAGTCTCCCGGGGGTCGGAGCTGTTTTTT